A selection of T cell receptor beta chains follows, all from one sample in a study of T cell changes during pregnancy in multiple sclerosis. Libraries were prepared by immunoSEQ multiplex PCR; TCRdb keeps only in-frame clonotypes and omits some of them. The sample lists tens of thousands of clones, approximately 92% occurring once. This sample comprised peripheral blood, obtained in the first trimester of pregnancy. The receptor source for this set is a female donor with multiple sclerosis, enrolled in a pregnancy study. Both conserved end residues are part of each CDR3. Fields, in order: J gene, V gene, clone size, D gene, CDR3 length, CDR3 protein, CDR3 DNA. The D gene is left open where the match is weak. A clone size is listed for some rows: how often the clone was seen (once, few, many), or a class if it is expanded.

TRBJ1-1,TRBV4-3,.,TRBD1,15,CASRRTRTGDTEAFF,TGCGCCAGCAGGAGGACTCGGACAGGGGATACTGAAGCTTTCTTT
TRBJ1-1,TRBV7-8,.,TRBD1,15,CASSLVGGQVVKAFF,TGTGCCAGCAGCTTAGTTGGGGGACAGGTCGTGAAAGCTTTCTTT
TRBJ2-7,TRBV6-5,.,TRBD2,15,CASSSGSGGPGEQYF,TGTGCCAGCAGTTCGGGTAGCGGGGGACCGGGCGAGCAGTACTTC
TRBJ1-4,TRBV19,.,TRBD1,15,CASSPTGGGNEKLFF,TGTGCCAGTAGTCCCACAGGGGGAGGTAATGAAAAACTGTTTTTT
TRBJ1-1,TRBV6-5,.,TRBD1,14,CASSSPRTGLEAFF,TGTGCCAGCAGTTCACCACGGACAGGCCTTGAAGCTTTCTTT
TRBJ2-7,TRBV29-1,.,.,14,CSVVRRGPSYEQYF,TGCAGCGTTGTTCGGCGGGGCCCCTCCTACGAGCAGTACTTC
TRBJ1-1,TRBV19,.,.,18,CASSIRRGLSHVYTEAFF,TGTGCCAGTAGTATTAGGAGGGGTCTGTCGCATGTGTACACTGAAGCTTTCTTT
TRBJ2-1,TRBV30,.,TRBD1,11,CAWSSGTGVVF,TGTGCCTGGAGTTCCGGGACAGGGGTCGTCTTC
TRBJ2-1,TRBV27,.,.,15,CASSLGLISYNEQFF,TGTGCCAGCAGTTTAGGCCTGATCTCCTACAATGAGCAGTTCTTC
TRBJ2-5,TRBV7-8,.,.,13,CASSSSGGETQYF,TGTGCCAGCAGCTCCTCCGGAGGGGAGACCCAGTACTTC
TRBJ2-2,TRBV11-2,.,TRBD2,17,CASSPWRTSGNTGELFF,TGTGCCAGCAGCCCCTGGAGGACTAGCGGGAACACCGGGGAGCTGTTTTTT
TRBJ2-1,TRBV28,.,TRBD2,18,CASSSRTSGRARYNEQFF,TGTGCCAGCAGTTCACGGACTAGCGGGAGGGCCCGCTACAATGAGCAGTTCTTC
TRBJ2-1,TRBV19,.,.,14,CASSIDQGRDEQFF,TGTGCCAGTAGTATAGACCAGGGGAGAGATGAGCAGTTCTTC
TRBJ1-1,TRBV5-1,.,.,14,CASSLRLTNTEAFF,TGCGCCAGCAGCTTAAGACTGACGAACACTGAAGCTTTCTTT
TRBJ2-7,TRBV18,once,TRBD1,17,CASSPPRGQGPFVEQYF,TGTGCCAGCTCACCACCGAGAGGACAGGGACCTTTCGTCGAGCAGTACTTC
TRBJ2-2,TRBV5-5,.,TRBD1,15,CASSIRDSWTGELFF,TGTGCCAGCAGCATCCGGGACAGCTGGACCGGGGAGCTGTTTTTT
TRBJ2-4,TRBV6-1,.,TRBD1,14,CASSDAGGRDIQYF,TGTGCCAGCAGTGATGCAGGGGGACGAGACATTCAGTACTTC
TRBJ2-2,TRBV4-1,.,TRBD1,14,CASSQRQGDGELFF,TGCGCCAGCAGCCAACGTCAGGGGGACGGGGAGCTGTTTTTT
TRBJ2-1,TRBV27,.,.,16,CASSPRLLTLLNEQFF,TGTGCCAGCAGCCCAAGACTCCTGACCCTTTTGAATGAGCAGTTCTTC
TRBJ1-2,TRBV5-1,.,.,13,CASSRNREDGYTF,TGCGCCAGCAGCAGAAACAGGGAAGACGGCTACACCTTC
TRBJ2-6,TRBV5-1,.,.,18,CASSLGGGGVFGANVLTF,TGCGCCAGCAGCTTGGGTGGGGGAGGCGTTTTTGGGGCCAACGTCCTGACTTTC
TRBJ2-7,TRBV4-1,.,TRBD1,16,CASSPGQGAASYEQYF,TGCGCCAGCAGCCCGGGACAGGGAGCCGCCTCCTACGAGCAGTACTTC
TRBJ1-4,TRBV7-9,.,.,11,CSNGGNEKLFF,TGTTCCAACGGGGGGAACGAAAAACTGTTTTTT
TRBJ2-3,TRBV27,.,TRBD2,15,CASIASGRVTDTQYF,TGTGCCAGCATTGCTAGCGGGAGGGTGACAGATACGCAGTATTTT
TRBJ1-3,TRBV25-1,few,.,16,CASSDSGGTAGNTIYF,TGTGCCAGCAGTGATTCCGGGGGGACTGCTGGAAACACCATATATTTT
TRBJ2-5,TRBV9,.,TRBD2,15,CASSVAPSGTGTQYF,TGTGCCAGCAGCGTAGCGCCTAGCGGGACCGGGACCCAGTACTTC
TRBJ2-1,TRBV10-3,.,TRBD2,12,CAFSGDHNEQFF,TGTGCCTTTAGCGGGGACCACAATGAGCAGTTCTTC
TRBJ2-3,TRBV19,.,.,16,CASSPRSSGLTDTQYF,TGTGCCAGTAGTCCTCGAAGTAGCGGCCTCACAGATACGCAGTATTTT
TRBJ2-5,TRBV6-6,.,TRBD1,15,CASSQGQGRRETQYF,TGTGCCAGCAGCCAGGGACAGGGGAGGAGAGAGACCCAGTACTTC
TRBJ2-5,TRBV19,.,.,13,CASSGSRGETQYF,TGTGCCAGTAGTGGGAGCAGAGGGGAGACCCAGTACTTC
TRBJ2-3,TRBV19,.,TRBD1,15,CASSMGQGSTDTQYF,TGTGCCAGTAGTATGGGACAGGGGAGCACAGATACGCAGTATTTT
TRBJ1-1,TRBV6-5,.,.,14,CASSYRGMNTEAFF,TGTGCCAGCAGTTACCGGGGAATGAACACTGAAGCTTTCTTT
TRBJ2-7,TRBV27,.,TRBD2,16,CASSSGTSGRSPEQYF,TGTGCCAGCAGTTCCGGGACTAGCGGGAGGTCCCCCGAACAGTACTTC
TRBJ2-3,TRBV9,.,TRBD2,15,CASSPRTSGGDTQYF,TGTGCCAGCAGCCCCCGGACTAGCGGGGGGGATACGCAGTATTTT
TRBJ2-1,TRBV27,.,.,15,CASSTRGLRHNEQFF,TGTGCCAGCAGTACTCGCGGCTTACGGCACAATGAGCAGTTCTTC
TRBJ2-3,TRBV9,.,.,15,CASTEGLWGTDTQYF,TGTGCCAGCACTGAGGGATTATGGGGCACAGATACGCAGTATTTT
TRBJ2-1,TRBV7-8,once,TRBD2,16,CASSGSRGAGGNEQFF,TGTGCCAGCAGCGGCTCTCGAGGAGCGGGAGGCAATGAGCAGTTCTTC
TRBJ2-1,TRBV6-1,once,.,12,CASSPLANEQFF,TGTGCCAGCAGTCCACTAGCAAATGAGCAGTTCTTC
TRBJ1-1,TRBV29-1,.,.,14,CSVEDLSRDSEAFF,TGCAGCGTTGAAGATCTGAGTAGGGACTCTGAAGCTTTCTTT
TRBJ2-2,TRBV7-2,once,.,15,CASSANRVDAGELFF,TGTGCCAGCAGCGCGAACAGGGTTGACGCCGGGGAGCTGTTTTTT
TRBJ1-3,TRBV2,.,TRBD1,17,CASKIRQGFNSGNTIYF,TGTGCCAGCAAGATTCGACAGGGTTTCAACTCTGGAAACACCATATATTTT
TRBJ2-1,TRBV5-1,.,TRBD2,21,CASSIGTGTSGRGRSYNEQFF,TGCGCCAGCAGCATAGGAACCGGGACTAGCGGGAGGGGACGCTCCTACAATGAGCAGTTCTTC
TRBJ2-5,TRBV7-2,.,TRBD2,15,CASRSSGGRQETQYF,TGTGCCAGCCGCTCGAGCGGGGGGCGCCAAGAGACCCAGTACTTC
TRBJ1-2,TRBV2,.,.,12,CASVRGNYGYTF,TGTGCCAGCGTCCGGGGTAACTATGGCTACACCTTC
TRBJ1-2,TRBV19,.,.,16,CASSSGLAGGYYGYTF,TGTGCCAGTAGTAGTGGTCTGGCAGGTGGATATTATGGCTACACCTTC
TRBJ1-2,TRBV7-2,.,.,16,CASSLAPPGRPYGYTF,TGTGCCAGCAGCTTAGCGCCCCCAGGGCGCCCCTATGGCTACACCTTC
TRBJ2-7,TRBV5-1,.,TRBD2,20,CASSLGRLSTSGRASHEQYF,TGCGCCAGCAGCTTGGGTCGCCTTTCAACTAGCGGGAGGGCCTCCCACGAGCAGTACTTC
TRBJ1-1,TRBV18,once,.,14,CASSPRIGGTEAFF,TGTGCCAGCTCACCCCGGATAGGGGGCACTGAAGCTTTCTTT
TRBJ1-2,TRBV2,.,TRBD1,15,CASSESGTGNYGYTF,TGTGCCAGCAGTGAATCGGGGACAGGCAACTATGGCTACACCTTC
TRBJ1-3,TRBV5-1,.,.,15,CASSQTEPSGNTIYF,TGCGCCAGCTCCCAGACAGAACCTTCTGGAAACACCATATATTTT
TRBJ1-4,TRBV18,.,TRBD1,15,CASSPRDRADEKLFF,TGTGCCAGCTCACCGAGGGACAGGGCGGATGAAAAACTGTTTTTT
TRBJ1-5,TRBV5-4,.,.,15,CASSNSPNSNQPQHF,TGTGCCAGCAGCAACAGTCCCAATAGCAATCAGCCCCAGCATTTT
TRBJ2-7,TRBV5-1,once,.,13,CASSLGQNYEQYF,TGCGCCAGCAGCTTGGGGCAGAACTACGAGCAGTACTTC
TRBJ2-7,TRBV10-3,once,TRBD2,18,CAISDFSGTSGRVPEQYF,TGTGCCATCAGTGATTTCTCCGGGACTAGCGGGAGGGTCCCCGAGCAGTACTTC